Sequencing of this T cell receptor beta chain was carried out in a study of T cell changes during pregnancy in multiple sclerosis. Libraries were prepared by immunoSEQ multiplex PCR; TCRdb keeps only in-frame clonotypes and omits some of them. The table has about 50,000 clones, around 90% seen once. The J segment lost 1 base and the V segment lost 3 bases, leaving 3 bases of the junction unmatched. Germline values: CDR1 SGHRS, CDR2 YFSETQ. The CDR3 is 14 residues long. The source is a female donor with multiple sclerosis, enrolled in a pregnancy study. The chain combines TRBV5-1 with TRBJ1-1; TRBD1 aligns across 7 bases. The source was CD4+ T cells from peripheral blood mononuclear cells, collected in the second trimester of pregnancy. CDR3 bases: TGCGCCAGCAGCTCGGGACAGCCGAACACTGAAGCTTTCTTT. This encodes CASSSGQPNTEAFF.